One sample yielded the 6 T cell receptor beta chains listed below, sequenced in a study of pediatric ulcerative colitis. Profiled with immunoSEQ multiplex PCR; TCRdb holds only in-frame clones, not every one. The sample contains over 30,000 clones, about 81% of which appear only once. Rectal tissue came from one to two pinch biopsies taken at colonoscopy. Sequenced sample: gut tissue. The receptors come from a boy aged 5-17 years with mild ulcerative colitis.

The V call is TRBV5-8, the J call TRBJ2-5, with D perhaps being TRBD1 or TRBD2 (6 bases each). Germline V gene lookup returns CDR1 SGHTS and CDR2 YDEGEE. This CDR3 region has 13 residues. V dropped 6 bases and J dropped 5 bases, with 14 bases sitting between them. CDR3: CASISGGGETQYF. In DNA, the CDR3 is TGTGCCAGCATCTCCGGGGGCGGGGAGACCCAGTACTTC.

Here the CDR3 reads CASSVVTGERANYGYTF. CDR3 nucleotide sequence: TGTGCCAGCAGCGTGGTTACAGGGGAGAGAGCTAACTATGGCTACACCTTC. This chain uses TRBV9 with TRBJ1-2; TRBD1 agrees at 7 bases. V shed 2 bases and J 0 bases; nucleotides not matched to a gene: 10. Germline loops: CDR1 SGDLS, CDR2 YYNGEE. The CDR3 spans 17 residues.

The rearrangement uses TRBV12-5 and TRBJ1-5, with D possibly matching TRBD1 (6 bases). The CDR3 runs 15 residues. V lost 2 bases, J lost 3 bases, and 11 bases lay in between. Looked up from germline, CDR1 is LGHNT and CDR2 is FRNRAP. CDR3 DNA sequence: TGTGCTAGTGGTTTGACAGGGATGGACAATCAGCCCCAGCATTTT. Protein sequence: CASGLTGMDNQPQHF.

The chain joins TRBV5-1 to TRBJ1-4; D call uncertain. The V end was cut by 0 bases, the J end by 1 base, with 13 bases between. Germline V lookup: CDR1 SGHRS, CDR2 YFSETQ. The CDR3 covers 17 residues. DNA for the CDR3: TGCGCCAGCAGCTTGGCCCGGTGGGATCTAACTAATGAAAAACTGTTTTTT. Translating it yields CASSLARWDLTNEKLFF.

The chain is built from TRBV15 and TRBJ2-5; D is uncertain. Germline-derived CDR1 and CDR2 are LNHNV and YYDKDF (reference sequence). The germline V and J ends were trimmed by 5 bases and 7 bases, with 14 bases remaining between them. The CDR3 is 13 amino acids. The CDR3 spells CATSEGQLGTQYF. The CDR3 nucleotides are TGTGCCACCAGCGAAGGTCAACTGGGGACCCAGTACTTC.

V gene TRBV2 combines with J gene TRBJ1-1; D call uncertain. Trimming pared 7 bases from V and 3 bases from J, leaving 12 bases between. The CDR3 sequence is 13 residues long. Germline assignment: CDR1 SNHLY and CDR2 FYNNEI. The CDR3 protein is CASIPRLDTEAFF. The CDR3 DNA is TGTGCCAGCATCCCCCGGTTAGACACTGAAGCTTTCTTT.